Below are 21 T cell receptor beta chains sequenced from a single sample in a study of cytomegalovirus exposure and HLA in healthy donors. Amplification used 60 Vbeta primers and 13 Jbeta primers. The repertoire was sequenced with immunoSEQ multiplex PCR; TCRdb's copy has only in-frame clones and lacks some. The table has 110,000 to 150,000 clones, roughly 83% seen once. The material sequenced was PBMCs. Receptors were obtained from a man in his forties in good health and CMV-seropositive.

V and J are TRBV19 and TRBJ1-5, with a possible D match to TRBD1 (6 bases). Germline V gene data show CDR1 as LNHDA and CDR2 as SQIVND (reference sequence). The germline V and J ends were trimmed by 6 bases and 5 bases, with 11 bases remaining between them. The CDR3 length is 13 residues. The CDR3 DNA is TGTGCCAGTAGAGACAGGTGGTATCAGCCCCAGCATTTT. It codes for CASRDRWYQPQHF. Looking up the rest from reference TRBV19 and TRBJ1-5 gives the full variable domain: DGGITQSPKYLFRKEGQNVTLSCEQNLNHDAMYWYRQDPGQGLRLIYYSQIVNDFQKGDIAEGYSVSREKKESFPLTVTSAQKNPTAFYLCASRDRWYQPQHFGDGTRLSIL.

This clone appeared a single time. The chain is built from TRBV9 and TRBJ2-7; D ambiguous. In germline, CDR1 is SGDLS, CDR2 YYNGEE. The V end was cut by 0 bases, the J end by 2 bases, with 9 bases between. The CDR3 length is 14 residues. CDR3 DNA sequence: TGTGCCAGCAGCGTAGCTGGCACAACCTACGAGCAGTACTTC. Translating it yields CASSVAGTTYEQYF.

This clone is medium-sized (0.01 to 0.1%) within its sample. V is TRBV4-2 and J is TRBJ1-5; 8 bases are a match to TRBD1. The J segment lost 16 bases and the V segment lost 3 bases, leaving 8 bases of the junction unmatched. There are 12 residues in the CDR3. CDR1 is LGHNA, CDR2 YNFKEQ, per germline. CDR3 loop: CASSHQTGEVHF. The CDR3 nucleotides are TGTGCCAGCAGCCACCAGACAGGGGAGGTACATTTT.

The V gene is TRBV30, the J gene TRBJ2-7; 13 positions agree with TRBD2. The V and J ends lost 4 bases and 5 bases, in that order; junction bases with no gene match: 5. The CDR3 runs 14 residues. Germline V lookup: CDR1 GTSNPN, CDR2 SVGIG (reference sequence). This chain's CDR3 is CAWTLAGGADEQYF. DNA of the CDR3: TGTGCCTGGACACTAGCGGGAGGGGCTGACGAGCAGTACTTC.

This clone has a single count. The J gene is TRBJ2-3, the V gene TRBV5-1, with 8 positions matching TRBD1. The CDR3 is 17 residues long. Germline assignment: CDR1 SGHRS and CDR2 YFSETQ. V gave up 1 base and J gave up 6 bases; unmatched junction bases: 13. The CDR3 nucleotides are TGCGCCAGCAGCTTGACCCCCTTAGGACAGGGACTGGATACGCAGTATTTT. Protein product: CASSLTPLGQGLDTQYF.

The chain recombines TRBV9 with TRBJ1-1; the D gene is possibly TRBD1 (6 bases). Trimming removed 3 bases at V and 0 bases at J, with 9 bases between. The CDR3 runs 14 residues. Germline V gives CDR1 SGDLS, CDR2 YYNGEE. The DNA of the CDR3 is TGTGCCAGCAGCGAGACAGGTATGAACACTGAAGCTTTCTTT. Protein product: CASSETGMNTEAFF. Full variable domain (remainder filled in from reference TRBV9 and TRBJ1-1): DSGVTQTPKHLITATGQRVTLRCSPRSGDLSVYWYQQSLDQGLQFLIQYYNGEERAKGNILERFSAQQFPDLHSELNLSSLELGDSALYFCASSETGMNTEAFFGQGTRLTVV.

CDR3 DNA: TGTGCCAGCAGCTTAGGGGGGACAGGACAGGTCCTGACTTTC. Amino acid sequence: CASSLGGTGQVLTF. J is TRBJ2-6 and V is TRBV7-9; 8 bases match TRBD1. The V and J ends lost 1 base and 13 bases, in that order; junction bases with no gene match: 6. The CDR3 sequence is 14 residues long. Germline V gene sequence: CDR1 SEHNR, CDR2 FQNEAQ (reference sequence).

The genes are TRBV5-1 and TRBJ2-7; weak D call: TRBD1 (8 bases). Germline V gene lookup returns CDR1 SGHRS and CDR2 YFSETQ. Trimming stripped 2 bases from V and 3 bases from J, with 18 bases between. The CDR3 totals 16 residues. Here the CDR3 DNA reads TGCGCCAGCAGCTTTTTAACGACAGGGGAGGGCTACGAGCAGTACTTC. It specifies CASSFLTTGEGYEQYF.

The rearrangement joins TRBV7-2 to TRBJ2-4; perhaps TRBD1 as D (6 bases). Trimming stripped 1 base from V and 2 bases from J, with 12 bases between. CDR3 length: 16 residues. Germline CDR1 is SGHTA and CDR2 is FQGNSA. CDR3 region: CASSLGAGVTKNIQYF. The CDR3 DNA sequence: TGTGCCAGCAGCTTAGGGGCAGGGGTAACCAAAAACATTCAGTACTTC.

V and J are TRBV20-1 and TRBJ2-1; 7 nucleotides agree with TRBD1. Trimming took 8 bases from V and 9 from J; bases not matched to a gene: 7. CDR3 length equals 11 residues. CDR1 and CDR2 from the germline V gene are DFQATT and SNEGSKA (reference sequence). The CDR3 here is CSPRGGSEQFF. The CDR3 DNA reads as TGCAGTCCGCGAGGGGGCAGTGAGCAGTTCTTC.

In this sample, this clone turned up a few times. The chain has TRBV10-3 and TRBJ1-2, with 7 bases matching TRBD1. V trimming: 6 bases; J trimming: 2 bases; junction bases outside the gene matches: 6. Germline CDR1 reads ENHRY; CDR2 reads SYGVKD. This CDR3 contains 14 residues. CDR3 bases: TGTGCCATCAGGCAGACAGGGCAGAACTATGGCTACACCTTC. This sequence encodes CAIRQTGQNYGYTF.

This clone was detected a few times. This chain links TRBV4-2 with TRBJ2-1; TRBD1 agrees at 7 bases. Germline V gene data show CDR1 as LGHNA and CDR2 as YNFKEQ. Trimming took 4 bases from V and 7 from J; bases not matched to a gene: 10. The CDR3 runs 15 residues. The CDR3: CASSPGLQGVNEQFF. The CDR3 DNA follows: TGTGCCAGCAGCCCGGGGCTCCAGGGGGTTAATGAGCAGTTCTTC.

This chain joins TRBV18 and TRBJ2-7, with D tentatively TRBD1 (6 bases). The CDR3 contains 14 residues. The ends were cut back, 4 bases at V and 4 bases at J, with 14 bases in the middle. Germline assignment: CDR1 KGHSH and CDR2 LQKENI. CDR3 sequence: CASSQSSGVYEQYF. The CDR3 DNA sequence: TGTGCCAGCTCACAATCATCAGGGGTGTACGAGCAGTACTTC.

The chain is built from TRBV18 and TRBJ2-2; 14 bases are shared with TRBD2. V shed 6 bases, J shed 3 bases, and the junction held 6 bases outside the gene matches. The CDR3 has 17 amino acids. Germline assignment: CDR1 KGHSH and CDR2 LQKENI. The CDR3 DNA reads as TGTGCCAGCTCGCCCGGGACTAGCGGGAGTTACACCGGGGAGCTGTTTTTT. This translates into CASSPGTSGSYTGELFF.

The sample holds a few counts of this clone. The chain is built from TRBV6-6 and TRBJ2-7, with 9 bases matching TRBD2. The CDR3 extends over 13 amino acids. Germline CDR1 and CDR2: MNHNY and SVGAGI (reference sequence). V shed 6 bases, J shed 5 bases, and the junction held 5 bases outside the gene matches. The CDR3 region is CASSVAGVDEQYF. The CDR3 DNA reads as TGTGCCAGCAGCGTAGCGGGGGTGGACGAGCAGTACTTC.

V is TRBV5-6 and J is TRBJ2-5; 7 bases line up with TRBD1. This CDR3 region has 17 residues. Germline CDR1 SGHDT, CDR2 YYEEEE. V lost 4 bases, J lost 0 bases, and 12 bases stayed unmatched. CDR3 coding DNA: TGTGCCAGCAGCATGGACAGGCTAAGATGGGACCAAGAGACCCAGTACTTC. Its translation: CASSMDRLRWDQETQYF.

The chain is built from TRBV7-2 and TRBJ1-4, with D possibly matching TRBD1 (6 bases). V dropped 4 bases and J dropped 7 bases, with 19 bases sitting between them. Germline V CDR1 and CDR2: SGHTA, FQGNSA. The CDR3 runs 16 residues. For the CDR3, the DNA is TGTGCCAGCAGCTCCGAAATCGAGGGGGTCGGTGAAAAACTGTTTTTT. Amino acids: CASSSEIEGVGEKLFF.

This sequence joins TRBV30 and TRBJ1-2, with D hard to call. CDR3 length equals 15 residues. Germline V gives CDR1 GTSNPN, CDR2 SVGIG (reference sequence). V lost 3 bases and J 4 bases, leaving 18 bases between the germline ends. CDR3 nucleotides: TGTGCCTGGAGGACCAAGAATGGGGAGGCCTATGGCTACACCTTC. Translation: CAWRTKNGEAYGYTF.

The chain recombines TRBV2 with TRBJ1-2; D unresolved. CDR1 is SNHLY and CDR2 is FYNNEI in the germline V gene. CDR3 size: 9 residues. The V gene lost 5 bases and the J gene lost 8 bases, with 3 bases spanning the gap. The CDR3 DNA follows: TGTGCCAGCAGTCAAGGCTACACCTTC. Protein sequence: CASSQGYTF.

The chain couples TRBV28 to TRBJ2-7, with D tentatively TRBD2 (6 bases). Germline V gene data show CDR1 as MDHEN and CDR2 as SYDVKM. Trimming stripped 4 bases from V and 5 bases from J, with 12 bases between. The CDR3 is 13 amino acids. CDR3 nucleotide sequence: TGTGCCAGCAGTTCGGGACTGCCCCACGAGCAGTACTTC. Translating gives CASSSGLPHEQYF. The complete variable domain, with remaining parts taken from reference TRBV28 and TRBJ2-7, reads DVKVTQSSRYLVKRTGEKVFLECVQDMDHENMFWYRQDPGLGLRLIYFSYDVKMKEKGDIPEGYSVSREKKERFSLILESASTNQTSMYLCASSSGLPHEQYFGPGTRLTVT.

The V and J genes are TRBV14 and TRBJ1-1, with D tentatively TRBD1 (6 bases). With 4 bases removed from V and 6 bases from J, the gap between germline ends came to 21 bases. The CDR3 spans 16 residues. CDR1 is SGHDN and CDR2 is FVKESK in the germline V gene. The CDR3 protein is CASSRPLQGDFAEAFF. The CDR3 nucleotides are TGTGCCAGCAGCCGCCCCTTACAGGGTGATTTCGCTGAAGCTTTCTTT.